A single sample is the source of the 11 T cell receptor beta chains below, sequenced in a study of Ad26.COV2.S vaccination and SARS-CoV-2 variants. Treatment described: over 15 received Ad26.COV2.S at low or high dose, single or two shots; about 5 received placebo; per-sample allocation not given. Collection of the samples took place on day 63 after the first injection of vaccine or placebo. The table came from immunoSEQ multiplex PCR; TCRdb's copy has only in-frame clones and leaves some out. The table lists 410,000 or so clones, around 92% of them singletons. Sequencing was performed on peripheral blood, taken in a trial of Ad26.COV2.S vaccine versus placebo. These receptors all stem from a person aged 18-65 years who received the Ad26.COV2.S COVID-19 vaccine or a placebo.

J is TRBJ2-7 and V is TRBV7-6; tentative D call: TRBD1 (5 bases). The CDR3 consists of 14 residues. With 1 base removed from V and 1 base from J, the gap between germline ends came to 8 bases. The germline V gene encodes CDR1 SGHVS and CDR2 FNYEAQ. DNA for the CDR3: TGTGCCAGCAGCTTAGTCAGGGAATCCTACGAGCAGTACTTC. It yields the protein CASSLVRESYEQYF.

The DNA of the CDR3 is TGTGCCTGGAGCGGACAGGTTCAATTAGATACGCAGTATTTT. This translates into CAWSGQVQLDTQYF. The chain employs TRBV30 and TRBJ2-3; 7 bases agree with TRBD1. Germline V CDR1 and CDR2: GTSNPN, SVGIG (reference sequence). Trimming at V came to 3 bases and at J to 5 bases, leaving 8 bases not matched to a gene. CDR3 length: 14 residues.

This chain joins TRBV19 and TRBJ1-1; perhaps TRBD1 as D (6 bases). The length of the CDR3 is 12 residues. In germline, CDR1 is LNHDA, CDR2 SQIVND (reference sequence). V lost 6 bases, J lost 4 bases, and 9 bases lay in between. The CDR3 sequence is CASSRGVTEAFF. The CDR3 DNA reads TGTGCCAGTAGCAGGGGTGTCACTGAAGCTTTCTTT.

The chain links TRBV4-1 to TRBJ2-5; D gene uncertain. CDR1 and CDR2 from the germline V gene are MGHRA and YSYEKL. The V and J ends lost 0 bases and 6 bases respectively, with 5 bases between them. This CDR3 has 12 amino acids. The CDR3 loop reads CASSQEAKTQYF. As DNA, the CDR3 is TGCGCCAGCAGCCAAGAGGCGAAGACCCAGTACTTC.

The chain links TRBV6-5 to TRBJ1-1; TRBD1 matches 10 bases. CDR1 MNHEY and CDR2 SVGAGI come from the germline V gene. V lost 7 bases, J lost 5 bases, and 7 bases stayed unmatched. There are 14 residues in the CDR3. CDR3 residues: CASTVDRGGTEAFF. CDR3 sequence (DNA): TGTGCCAGCACCGTGGACAGGGGGGGAACTGAAGCTTTCTTT.

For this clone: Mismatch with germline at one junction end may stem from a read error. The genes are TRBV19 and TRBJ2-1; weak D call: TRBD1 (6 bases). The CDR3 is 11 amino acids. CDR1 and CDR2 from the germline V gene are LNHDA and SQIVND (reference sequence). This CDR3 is CASSRQERPLF. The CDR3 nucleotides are TGTGCCAGTAGTCGACAGGAAAGACCTCTCTTC.

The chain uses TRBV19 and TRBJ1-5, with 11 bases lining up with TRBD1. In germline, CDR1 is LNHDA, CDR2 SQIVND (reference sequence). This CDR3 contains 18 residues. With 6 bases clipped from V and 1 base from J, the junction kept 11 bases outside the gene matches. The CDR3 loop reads CASRGGTGGQRSNQPQHF. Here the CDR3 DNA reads TGTGCCAGTAGGGGAGGGACAGGGGGGCAGAGAAGCAATCAGCCCCAGCATTTT.

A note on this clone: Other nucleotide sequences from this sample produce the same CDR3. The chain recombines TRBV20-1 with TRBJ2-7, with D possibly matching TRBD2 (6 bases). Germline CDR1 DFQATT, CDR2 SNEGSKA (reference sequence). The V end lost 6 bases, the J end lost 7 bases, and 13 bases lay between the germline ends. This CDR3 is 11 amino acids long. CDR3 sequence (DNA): TGCAGTGCGCGGGACTCGGGGGAGCAGTACTTC. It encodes CSARDSGEQYF.

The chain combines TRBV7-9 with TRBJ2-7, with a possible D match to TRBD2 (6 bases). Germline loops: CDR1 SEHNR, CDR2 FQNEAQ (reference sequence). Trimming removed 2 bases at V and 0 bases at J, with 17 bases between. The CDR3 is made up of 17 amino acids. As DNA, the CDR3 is TGTGCCAGCAGCTTACCCCCGGCCCCCGGGAGCTCCTACGAGCAGTACTTC. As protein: CASSLPPAPGSSYEQYF.

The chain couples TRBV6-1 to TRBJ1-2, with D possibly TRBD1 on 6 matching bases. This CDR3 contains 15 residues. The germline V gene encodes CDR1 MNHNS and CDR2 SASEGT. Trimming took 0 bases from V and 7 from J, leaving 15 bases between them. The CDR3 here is CASSEAGTHLGGYTF. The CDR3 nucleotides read TGTGCCAGCAGTGAAGCCGGGACACATCTTGGTGGCTACACCTTC.

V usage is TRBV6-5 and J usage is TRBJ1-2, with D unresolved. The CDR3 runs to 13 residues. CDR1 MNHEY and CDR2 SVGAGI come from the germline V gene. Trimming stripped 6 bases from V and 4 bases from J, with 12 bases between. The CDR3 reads CASRADISYGYTF. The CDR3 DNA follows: TGTGCCAGCAGAGCCGACATCAGCTATGGCTACACCTTC.